This TCR beta chain was captured by sequencing in a study of T cells in Graves' hyperthyroidism and ophthalmopathy (dated 2019 in TCRdb). Regarding the research as a whole: Peripheral blood was sampled at the time of initial diagnosis, prior to any treatment. To identify TCR V-J signatures that set the groups apart, the researchers used a discovery cohort of 90 to 100 patients, made up of 40 to 45 with Graves' ophthalmopathy and about 60 with stable Graves' hyperthyroidism. An independent validation cohort of around 19 hyperthyroidism patients and 17 patients who later progressed to ophthalmopathy tested prospective prediction of ophthalmopathy. The 100 discovery patients were randomly split 7:3 into training and test sets. In addition, the study compared T-cell repertoires in thyroid tissue and in blood from five to seven Graves' hyperthyroidism patients. Following sampling, methimazole starting at 30 mg daily was given to hyperthyroidism patients, and high-dose intravenous methylprednisolone was given to ophthalmopathy patients. The paper reports TCR Vbeta CDR3 sequencing of over 130 peripheral blood samples: approximately 41 ophthalmopathy, roughly 80 hyperthyroidism and approximately 17 progressor patients.

For CDR1 and CDR2, the germline V gene lists SGHNT and YENEEA. The CDR3 measures 17 amino acids from cysteine to phenylalanine. CDR3 DNA is the only sequence kept; it has 51 bases, read in frame from the first base. For this chain, trimming is 1 base at the V end and 8 bases at the J end, and the number of junction bases without a gene match is 14. This clonotype was observed at least ten times. The target of this receptor is not known. No base-level quality is on record; no much larger clone is a single base apart. TCR beta CDR3 regions were amplified from RNA transcripts. A first-round RT-PCR of the TCR CDR3 used the HTBI primer set with the Qiagen OneStep RT-PCR kit. A second multiplex PCR round built the libraries, followed by size selection and purification. Paired-end sequencing of the libraries was performed with 100 bp reads on an Illumina HiSeq2000. The authors' analysis ran thus. SOAPnuke was used to process the raw data, removing reads that contained adapters or uncalled bases, had a mean Phred below 15, or lacked an exact match to the constant primer or identifier. COPE v1.2.5 was used to merge the high-quality paired reads, and each unique nucleotide sequence was defined as a clonotype. Clonotypes were aligned to IMGT TRBV, TRBD and TRBJ reference segments using MiTCR v1.1. Analysis was restricted to V-J combinations with a frequency above 0.0001, which covered about 99% of repertoires. A TCS score was defined as the ratio between F50 (clonal expansion) and ExV (chaos), using BLOSUM62-based TCRdist between CDR3 peptides within each V-J. Welch's t-statistics and random forest reduced 450 to 600 V-J features to some 14, which were used in a naive Bayes classifier (R e1071). TCRdb took the public reads, trimmed them with fastp at Q25, ran MiXCR for clone calling and kept in-frame beta chains. Duplicate CDR3 protein sequences are folded into a single record with the most common DNA and genes. Clone size and V and J calls follow TCRdb, not the original study. This sample holds fewer than 650,000 distinct CDR3 sequences; about 15% were observed only once. Together, the top ten hold around 5.4% of the sample.

The hyperthyroidism patients were between 18 and 65 years old and newly diagnosed, with a disease duration of less than 2 months. Exclusion was applied to patients with uncontrolled infections, other autoimmune diseases, pregnancy or lactation. Diagnoses were established on the basis of clinical symptoms, serum thyroxine and TRAb, thyroid ultrasound, and orbital computed tomography. For progressor patients, blood was drawn at the first diagnosis of hyperthyroidism, before any ophthalmopathy symptoms had appeared. PBMCs were separated from roughly 9.3 ml of fresh peripheral blood using Ficoll-Paque density gradient centrifugation. Progressor patients were first diagnosed with Graves' hyperthyroidism and then developed ophthalmopathy during follow-up. Total RNA was extracted with Trizol reagent, and quality was checked on an Agilent 2100 Bioanalyzer. Study-wide findings and limitations: Most expanded thyroid clonotypes (frequency above 0.001) were also found in blood, which suggests that blood repertoires may mirror thyroid immune responses. In validation, progression to ophthalmopathy was predicted by the model with more than 65% sensitivity and 72.22% specificity, a median of approximately 7.1 months before onset. A model built on a 13 V-J signature distinguished ophthalmopathy from stable hyperthyroidism, reaching 87.88% sensitivity and about 81% specificity in cross-validation and 80%/75% in testing. Sample size was not statistically predetermined, and blinding of investigators to group allocation was not performed.

This receptor was obtained from a young woman with Graves' hyperthyroidism that later progressed to Graves' ophthalmopathy. The chain uses TRBV11-3 and TRBJ2-1; TRBD1 agrees with 7 junctional bases. Input material: blood. In nucleotide form, the sequence is TGTGCCAGCAGCTTAGGTCAAGGGAGACAGGGAAAGTATGAGCAGTTCTTC. The translation is CASSLGQGRQGKYEQFF.